The clone carrying this TCR beta chain was observed a single time. The antigen remains unidentified. Deep-level settings were used for running the assay. Sequencing was performed with immunoSEQ multiplex PCR; in TCRdb, only in-frame clones are kept and a portion is missing. The sample holds roughly 1,800,000 clones, 85% to 95% seen once. Positively selected for CCR7, the CD45RO-negative cells used as naive CD8 cells excluded terminally differentiated effector memory CD45RA+ cells. Within Nashville, Tennessee resided all donors, each a Caucasian adult. The sample comes from a study of shared clonotypes between healthy human individuals. Study information: Per donor, CD8 memory used one plate, CD8 naive used two, CD4 memory used three and CD4 naive used three.

Whole-study results and caveats: The sole specimen, blood, was sampled, and tissue repertoires likely differ.

Germline CDR1 and CDR2: SGHRS and YFSETQ. V was pared by 2 bases and J by 5 bases, with 5 bases of the junction left unmatched. The CDR3 is made up of 14 amino acids. Sequencing was carried out using naive CD8+ T cells sorted from blood. The source is a man aged 18 to 30 in good health. The chain joins TRBV5-1 to TRBJ2-7; 9 bases align to TRBD1. The CDR3 nucleotides are TGCGCCAGCAGCTTCGGACAGGGGCGTAACGAGCAGTACTTC. Protein sequence: CASSFGQGRNEQYF.